The 12 T cell receptor beta chains below come from one sample, sequenced in a study of blood T cells in healthy people across ages. A second 7 to 11 cycle PCR used barcoded and J-beta primers. TCRdb reprocessed the 5' RACE reads with MiXCR, giving one entry per CDR3 protein. Here the sample spans 540,000 or so distinct CDR3 sequences, roughly a quarter being singletons. The specimen sequenced was blood. Receptors were obtained from a woman aged 65 to 85 in good health.

The gene calls are TRBV7-8 and TRBJ2-5, with 8 bases lining up with TRBD2. Trimming at V came to 8 bases and at J to 1 base, leaving 18 bases not matched to a gene. Germline values: CDR1 SGHVS, CDR2 FQNEAQ. The CDR3 runs to 18 residues. CDR3 nucleotides: TGTGCCAGCGAGGGAAACAATGGGCGGGAGGAGACCCAAGAGACCCAGTACTTC. Protein: CASEGNNGREETQETQYF.

This clonotype was picked up a small number of times. The chain uses TRBV6-1 and TRBJ2-3, with 7 bases identical to TRBD1. This CDR3 is 16 amino acids long. Germline lookup yields CDR1 MNHNS and CDR2 SASEGT. Trimming took 4 bases from V and 4 from J; bases not matched to a gene: 11. The CDR3 nucleotides are TGTGCCAGCAGTGGACTGACAGGGTGGAAAGCAGATACGCAGTATTTT. Translation: CASSGLTGWKADTQYF.

The chain recombines TRBV5-1 with TRBJ1-1, with 8 nucleotides matching TRBD1. This CDR3 has 13 residues. Germline V gives CDR1 SGHRS, CDR2 YFSETQ. J gave up 1 base and V 6 bases, and 2 bases lay outside the gene matches. The CDR3 DNA follows: TGCGCCAGCAACAGGGGGACGAACACTGAAGCTTTCTTT. Its translation is CASNRGTNTEAFF.

About this clonotype itself: A read error may account for a junction end that differs from germline. The CDR3 DNA follows: TGTGCCAGCAGCTACTCCCGGGGCACTGAAGCTTTCTTT. Amino acid sequence: CASSYSRGTEAFF. The chain employs TRBV6-5 and TRBJ1-1; D is unresolved. This CDR3 has 13 residues. The V gene's germline CDR1 is MNHEY and CDR2 SVGAGI.

A few counts support this clonotype. The gene calls are TRBV4-3 and TRBJ2-3; TRBD2 might be the D (6 bases). The length of the CDR3 is 16 residues. The germline V gene has CDR1 LGHNA and CDR2 YSLEER. Trimming removed 0 bases from V and 2 bases from J, with 12 bases in between. CDR3 bases: TGCGCCAGCAGCCAAGATCACTGGGGGGACACAGATACGCAGTATTTT. Its protein product is CASSQDHWGDTDTQYF.

In this sample, this clonotype turned up a few times. Written as DNA, the CDR3 is TGTGCCAGCAGCGAAGGGGACAACTACGAGCAGTACTTC. Encoded protein: CASSEGDNYEQYF. The V call is TRBV9, the J call TRBJ2-7; weak D call: TRBD1 (6 bases). V was pared by 3 bases and J by 3 bases, with 10 bases between. The CDR3 spans 13 residues. Germline V gene sequence: CDR1 SGDLS, CDR2 YYNGEE.

This chain joins TRBV29-1 and TRBJ2-1; D unclear. This CDR3 region has 11 residues. The germline V and J ends were trimmed by 5 bases and 8 bases, with 10 bases remaining between them. From germline, CDR1 is SQVTM and CDR2 ANQGSEA. CDR3 protein: CSVRSFDEQFF. The CDR3 DNA reads TGCAGCGTTAGGAGTTTCGATGAGCAGTTCTTC.

The chain employs TRBV11-2 and TRBJ2-5; no definite D call. Trimming stripped 5 bases from V and 2 bases from J, with 15 bases between. Per the germline V gene, CDR1 is SGHAT and CDR2 is FQNNGV. The CDR3 sequence is 15 residues long. This chain's CDR3 is CASSVVVGRQETQYF. Written as DNA, the CDR3 is TGTGCCAGCAGCGTGGTCGTAGGTCGTCAAGAGACCCAGTACTTC.

CDR3 region: CSARDGQVYTF. Here the CDR3 DNA reads TGCAGTGCTAGAGATGGGCAGGTCTACACCTTC. The chain links TRBV20-1 to TRBJ1-2; no reliable D call. This CDR3 region has 11 residues. V gave up 0 bases and J gave up 10 bases, with 9 bases separating them. Germline CDR1 DFQATT, CDR2 SNEGSKA (reference sequence).

This clonotype was counted a few times. The junction and the germline gene differ at one end; a read error may be behind it. The J gene is TRBJ1-3, the V gene TRBV20-1; a possible D gene is TRBD1 (5 bases). Germline CDR1 and CDR2: DFQATT and SNEGSKA (reference sequence). The CDR3 consists of 13 residues. CDR3 sequence: CSATRDSGNTMYF. The DNA of the CDR3 is TGCAGTGCTACCCGGGACTCTGGAAACACCATGTATTTT.

This sequence joins TRBV19 and TRBJ2-6, with D possibly being TRBD1 (6 bases). Germline lookup yields CDR1 LNHDA and CDR2 SQIVND (reference sequence). Trimming removed 5 bases at V and 3 bases at J, with 11 bases between. This CDR3 comprises 15 residues. CDR3 nucleotides: TGTGCCAGTAGTGATAGGGGGAATGGGGCCAACGTCCTGACTTTC. Residues: CASSDRGNGANVLTF.

The genes are TRBV7-2 and TRBJ1-3; D is ambiguous. The CDR3 contains 15 residues. CDR1 is SGHTA, CDR2 FQGNSA, per germline. The germline V and J ends were trimmed by 3 bases and 3 bases, with 12 bases remaining between them. CDR3 residues: CASSFNGLSGNTIYF. The CDR3 DNA reads TGTGCCAGCAGCTTCAACGGACTGAGTGGAAACACCATATATTTT.